This TCR beta chain emerged from a study of blood T cell repertoires in COVID-19. Study background: Sites in the United States, Italy and Spain provided acute and convalescent COVID-19 samples.

Method: immunoSEQ multiplex PCR; TCRdb's copy keeps in-frame clones and lacks some. The sample contains nearly 300,000 clones, approximately 88% of which appear only once. From germline, CDR1 is MDHEN and CDR2 SYDVKM. The J segment lost 0 bases and the V segment lost 5 bases, leaving 5 bases of the junction unmatched. The CDR3 runs to 17 residues. The sequencing sample was made of peripheral blood. The source is a woman aged 25 to 39 who had recovered from COVID-19. The rearrangement joins TRBV28 to TRBJ2-4, with 12 bases matching TRBD2. This chain's CDR3 is CASSRLAGGLAKNIQYF. CDR3 DNA: TGTGCCAGCAGTAGGCTAGCGGGGGGGCTAGCCAAAAACATTCAGTACTTC.